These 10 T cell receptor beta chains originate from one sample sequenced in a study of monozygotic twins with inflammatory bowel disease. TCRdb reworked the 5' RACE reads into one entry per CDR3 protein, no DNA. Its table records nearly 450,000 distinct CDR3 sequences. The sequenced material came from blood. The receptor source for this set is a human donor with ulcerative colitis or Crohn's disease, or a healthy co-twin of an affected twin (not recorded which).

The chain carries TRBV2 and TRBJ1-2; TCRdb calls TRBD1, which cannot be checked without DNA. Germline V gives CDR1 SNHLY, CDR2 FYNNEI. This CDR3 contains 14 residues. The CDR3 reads CASTLDRINYGYTF. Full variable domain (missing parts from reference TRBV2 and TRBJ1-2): EPEVTQTPSHQVTQMGQEVILRCVPISNHLYFYWYRQILGQKVEFLVSFYNNEISEKSEIFDDQFSVERPDGSNFTLKIRSTKLEDSAMYFCASTLDRINYGYTFGSGTRLTVV.

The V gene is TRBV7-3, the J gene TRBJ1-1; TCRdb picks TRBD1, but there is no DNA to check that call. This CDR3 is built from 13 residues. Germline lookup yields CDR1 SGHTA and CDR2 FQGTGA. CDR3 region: CASSQTGATEAFF.

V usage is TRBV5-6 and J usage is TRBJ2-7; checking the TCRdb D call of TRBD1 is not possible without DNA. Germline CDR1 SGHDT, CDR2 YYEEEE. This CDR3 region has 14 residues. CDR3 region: CASSPDSASYEQYF.

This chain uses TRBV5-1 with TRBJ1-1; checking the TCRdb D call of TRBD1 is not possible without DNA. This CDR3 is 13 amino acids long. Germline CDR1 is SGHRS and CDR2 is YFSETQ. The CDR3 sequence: CASSSSGEAEAFF.

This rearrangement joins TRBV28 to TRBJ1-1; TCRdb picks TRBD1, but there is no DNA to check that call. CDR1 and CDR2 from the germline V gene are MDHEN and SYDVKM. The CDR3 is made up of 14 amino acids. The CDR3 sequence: CASSLGGISTEAFF.

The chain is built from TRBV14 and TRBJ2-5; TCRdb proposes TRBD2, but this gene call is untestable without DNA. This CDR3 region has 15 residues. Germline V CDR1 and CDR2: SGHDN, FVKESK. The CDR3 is CASSRLGLVAETQYF.

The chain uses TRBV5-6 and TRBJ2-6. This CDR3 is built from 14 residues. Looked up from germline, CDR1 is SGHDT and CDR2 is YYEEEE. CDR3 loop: CASIKVAGANVLTF.

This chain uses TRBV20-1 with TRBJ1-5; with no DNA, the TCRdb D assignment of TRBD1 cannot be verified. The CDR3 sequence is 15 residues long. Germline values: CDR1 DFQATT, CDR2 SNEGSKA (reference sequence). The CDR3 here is CSASAPPALNQPQHF.

CDR3 in amino acids: CASSFSWTPGRNEKLFF. V gene TRBV6-1 combines with J gene TRBJ1-4; there is no DNA to check the TCRdb D call of TRBD1. CDR1 and CDR2 (germline): MNHNS, SASEGT. The CDR3 runs 17 residues.

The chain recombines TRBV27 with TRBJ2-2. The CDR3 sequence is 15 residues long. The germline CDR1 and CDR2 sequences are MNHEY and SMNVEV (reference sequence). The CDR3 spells CASSLSPKQGGELFF.